Sequencing of this T cell receptor beta chain was carried out in a study of cytotoxic CD8 clonotypes in ibrutinib-treated CLL. Background on the study: Some 10 relapsed/refractory, some 16 treatment-naive; about 17 IGHV unmutated.

There are 15 residues in the CDR3. Germline V lookup: CDR1 SGHDN, CDR2 FVKESK. Trimming took 0 bases from V and 4 from J, leaving 7 bases between them. This table comes from immunoSEQ multiplex PCR, and its TCRdb copy is limited to in-frame clones, with some not included. The sample lists around 130,000 clones, around four fifths occurring once. The chain is built from TRBV14 and TRBJ1-6; D gene ambiguous. This clonotype originated in a human donor with chronic lymphocytic leukemia. The input for sequencing was PBMCs, taken after 24 months of ibrutinib treatment. The CDR3, as DNA: TGTGCCAGCAGCCAAGATTGGCAGTATAATTCACCCCTCCACTTT. It yields the protein CASSQDWQYNSPLHF.